This paragraph reports one TCR beta chain. The antigen remains unidentified. This sample was included in a study of cytomegalovirus exposure and HLA in healthy donors. Overall study findings and caveats: In a later analysis, HLA-C alleles had the fewest associated TCRs, DRB1 alleles the most.

CDR3 length equals 16 residues. The trim removed 0 bases at V and 7 bases at J, leaving 6 bases unmatched. Germline values: CDR1 MNHEY, CDR2 SVGAGI. A multiplex PCR was run with 60 Vbeta primers and 13 Jbeta primers. The repertoire was sequenced with immunoSEQ multiplex PCR; TCRdb's copy has only in-frame clones and lacks some. The table lists under 150,000 clones, 81% of them singletons. Sequences were obtained from PBMCs. The TCR comes from a man younger than 35 in good health and CMV-seronegative. The chain uses TRBV6-5 and TRBJ1-6; the match to TRBD1 covers 7 bases. The CDR3 bases are TGTGCCAGCAGTTACTCCCCGGGACAGAGCAATTCACCCCTCCACTTT. Translation: CASSYSPGQSNSPLHF.